Listed here is a single T cell receptor (beta chain). Its antigen is undetermined. This sample was taken from a study of cytomegalovirus exposure and HLA in healthy donors. Across the study: Earlier results showed roughly 120 million unique TCR beta sequences derived from roughly 180 million T cells.

Findings of the study overall: Later, an analysis found that common viral pathogens appeared to be linked with several of the most significant clusters. Later genetic work tied a missense DCLRE1C variant to beta-chain V and J trimming. Across donors, presence/absence analyses took sequencing depth to be roughly uniform.

PCR employed 60 Vbeta and 13 Jbeta primers. Libraries were prepared by immunoSEQ multiplex PCR; TCRdb keeps only in-frame clonotypes and omits some of them. Of roughly 290,000 clones listed, about 80% are singletons. V gave up 6 bases and J gave up 3 bases; unmatched junction bases: 9. The CDR3 totals 15 residues. Germline assignment: CDR1 MNHEY and CDR2 SMNVEV (reference sequence). Sequencing was done on a sample of PBMCs. This TCR was recovered from a girl aged 2 to 10 in good health and CMV-seronegative. The V call is TRBV27, the J call TRBJ2-7, with TRBD1 matching over 9 bases. CDR3 DNA sequence: TGTGCCAGCAGGCCCGGGACAGGGTATTACTACGAGCAGTACTTC. This codes for CASRPGTGYYYEQYF.